The clone carrying this TCR beta chain was recorded a few times. Using RNA transcripts as the source, TCR beta CDR3 regions were amplified. The HTBI primer set served for first-round RT-PCR of the TCR CDR3. TCRdb reprocessed the multiplex PCR reads via MiXCR and lists one record per CDR3 protein. The sample records approximately 700,000 distinct CDR3 sequences, over 15% being singletons. The data stem from a study of T cells in Graves' hyperthyroidism and ophthalmopathy. This CDR3 region has 14 residues. Germline values: CDR1 MNHNS, CDR2 SASEGT. V lost 6 bases and J lost 8, with 16 bases in between. This TCR came from a man between 18 and 29 years old with Graves' hyperthyroidism. What was sequenced was blood. The chain carries TRBV6-1 and TRBJ1-4; D gene unclear. CDR3 loop: CASSPGSILEKLFF. The CDR3 DNA reads TGTGCCAGCAGCCCGGGTTCCATTCTGGAAAAACTGTTTTTT.